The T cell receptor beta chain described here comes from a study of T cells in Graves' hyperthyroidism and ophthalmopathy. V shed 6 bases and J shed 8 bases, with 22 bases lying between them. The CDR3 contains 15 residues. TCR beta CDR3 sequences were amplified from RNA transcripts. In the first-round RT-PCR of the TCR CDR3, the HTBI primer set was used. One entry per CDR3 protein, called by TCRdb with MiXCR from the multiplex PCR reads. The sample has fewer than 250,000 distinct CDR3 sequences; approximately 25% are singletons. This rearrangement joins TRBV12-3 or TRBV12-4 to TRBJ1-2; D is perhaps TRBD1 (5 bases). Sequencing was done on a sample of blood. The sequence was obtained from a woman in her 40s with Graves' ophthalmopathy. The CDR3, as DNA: TGTGCCAGCAGCCGGCTGGGGCAGGGACGGGGCGGCTACACCTTC. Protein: CASSRLGQGRGGYTF.